This T cell receptor beta chain appears in the sequencing data of a study of blood T cell repertoires in COVID-19. On the study more broadly: COVID-19 samples from acute and convalescent phases originated in the United States, Italy and Spain. PBMCs, B-cell-depleted T cells, or T cells were the source of the cDNA or gDNA that made up the material.

Per the germline V gene, CDR1 is MNHEY and CDR2 is SMNVEV (reference sequence). The CDR3 runs to 15 residues. J lost 4 bases, V lost 6 bases, and 8 bases had no gene match. In the source study's methods: Researchers report that nucleated cell counts were estimated from reference gene primer amplification. Profiling relied on immunoSEQ multiplex PCR, and the TCRdb table lists in-frame clones only, not all of them. The V and J calls and clone size are taken from that table; D and trimming were inferred from the DNA. The data show 270,000 or so clones, roughly 90% seen once. The TCR was taken from a woman younger than 45 with COVID-19, enrolled during active disease. The V call is TRBV27, the J call TRBJ1-1; 10 nucleotides line up with TRBD1. Sample: peripheral blood. Here the CDR3 DNA reads TGTGCCAGCAGCCGCTCGACAGGGGGCATCACTGAAGCTTTCTTT. It encodes CASSRSTGGITEAFF.